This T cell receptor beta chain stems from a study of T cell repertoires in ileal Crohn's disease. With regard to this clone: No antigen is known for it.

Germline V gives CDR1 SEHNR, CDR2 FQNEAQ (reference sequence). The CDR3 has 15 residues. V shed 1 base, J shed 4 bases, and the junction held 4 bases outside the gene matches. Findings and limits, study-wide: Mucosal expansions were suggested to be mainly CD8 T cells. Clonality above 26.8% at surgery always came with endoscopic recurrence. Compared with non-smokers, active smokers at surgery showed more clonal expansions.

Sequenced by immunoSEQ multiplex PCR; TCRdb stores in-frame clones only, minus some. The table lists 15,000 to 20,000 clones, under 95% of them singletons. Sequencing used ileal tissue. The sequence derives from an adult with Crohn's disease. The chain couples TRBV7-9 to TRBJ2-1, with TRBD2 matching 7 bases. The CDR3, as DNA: TGTGCCAGCAGCTTAGACGGGGGGATTTACAATGAGCAGTTCTTC. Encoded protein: CASSLDGGIYNEQFF. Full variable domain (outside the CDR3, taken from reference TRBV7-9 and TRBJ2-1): DTGVSQNPRHKITKRGQNVTFRCDPISEHNRLYWYRQTLGQGPEFLTYFQNEAQLEKSRLLSDRFSAERPKGSFSTLEIQRTEQGDSAMYLCASSLDGGIYNEQFFGPGTRLTVL.